This record covers a single T cell receptor (beta chain). Its target is not known. This specimen belongs to a study of cytomegalovirus exposure and HLA in healthy donors. Whole-study context: Findings of an earlier analysis included some 120 million unique TCR beta sequences from about 180 million T cells.

Trimming removed 4 bases from V and 1 base from J; junction bases left unmatched: 13. This CDR3 comprises 18 residues. CDR1 is SNHLY and CDR2 is FYNNEI in the germline V gene. Primers: 60 Vbeta forward and 13 Jbeta reverse. Libraries were prepared by immunoSEQ multiplex PCR; TCRdb keeps only in-frame clonotypes and omits some of them. The sample lists about 150,000 clones; 9.7% were seen once. Overall study results and limits: Excluded: some indistinguishable V segments such as TRBV6-2 and TRBV6-3.

The chain links TRBV2 to TRBJ2-3, with 8 nucleotides matching TRBD2. The sequenced sample was PBMCs. This sequence originates from a middle-aged man in good health and CMV-seronegative. The CDR3 loop is CASSVGIAGRRGTDTQYF. CDR3 nucleotides: TGTGCCAGCAGTGTTGGAATAGCGGGACGCCGAGGCACAGATACGCAGTATTTT.